This passage covers 22 T cell receptor beta chains from one sample sequenced in a study of blood T cells in healthy people across ages (dated by TCRdb to the mid-2010s). The library was prepared using 5' RACE. The instrument was an Illumina HiSeq 2500. A second PCR of roughly 7 to 12 cycles was run with a J-beta primer mix and a sample-barcoded 5' primer. TCRdb trimmed the raw reads at Q25, called clones with MiXCR and kept productive beta chains. Rows are unified per CDR3 protein, each entry keeping the most common DNA and genes. The sample table lists around 750,000 distinct CDR3 sequences, approximately 53% of them with a count of one. Approximately 40% of the sample comes from the top ten. Sequenced: blood. The receptor source for this set is a man older than 75 in good health.

J is TRBJ2-6 and V is TRBV5-1; D is possibly TRBD1 or TRBD2 (5 bases each). The CDR3 is 18 residues long. V lost 4 bases and J lost 4, with 21 bases in between. Germline V gene lookup returns CDR1 SGHRS and CDR2 YFSETQ. CDR3 DNA: TGCGCCAGCAGCCTTCTACCGGGACCCCACACGGGGGCCAACGTCCTGACTTTC. Amino acid sequence: CASSLLPGPHTGANVLTF.

For the CDR3, the DNA is TGTGCCAGCAGTTACTCATCGGGACAGAAGACCTACGAGCAGTACTTC. Translated: CASSYSSGQKTYEQYF. The V and J genes are TRBV6-6 and TRBJ2-4, with 7 bases matching TRBD1. Gene TRBJ2-7 matches the end of the DNA better, so the J call may be wrong. Germline CDR1 is MNHNY and CDR2 is SVGAGI (reference sequence). The CDR3 is 16 amino acids.

The chain employs TRBV7-9 and TRBJ2-6, with D possibly being TRBD1 (5 bases). V lost 5 bases, J lost 0 bases, and 11 bases lay in between. This CDR3 spans 16 amino acids. The germline V gene has CDR1 SEHNR and CDR2 FQNEAQ (reference sequence). The CDR3 protein is CASSDRQSSGANVLTF. The CDR3 region has the DNA TGTGCCAGCAGCGATAGACAGTCCTCTGGGGCCAACGTCCTGACTTTC.

This clonotype appeared a few times. This CDR3 reads CSVPRLAGGQYF. The CDR3 DNA is TGCAGCGTTCCTAGACTAGCGGGAGGGCAGTACTTC. The chain recombines TRBV29-1 with TRBJ2-7; 13 bases match TRBD2. This CDR3 is 12 amino acids long. Germline V CDR1 and CDR2: SQVTM, ANQGSEA. V shed 5 bases, J shed 9 bases, and the junction held 4 bases outside the gene matches.

In its sample, this clonotype was seen once. V and J are TRBV6-5 and TRBJ2-5, with no clear D. Trimming took off 6 bases at V and 11 bases at J, with 13 bases between the two ends. This CDR3 has 11 residues. The germline gives CDR1 MNHEY, CDR2 SVGAGI. CDR3 sequence (DNA): TGTGCCAGCAGATATTACGGTGAGCAGTACTTC. Translated: CASRYYGEQYF.

This clonotype was counted only a few times. V usage is TRBV6-5 and J usage is TRBJ2-6, with 8 bases that match TRBD1. The CDR3 covers 18 residues. In germline, CDR1 is MNHEY, CDR2 SVGAGI. After removal of 6 bases from V and 0 bases from J, the junction contained 10 bases not matched to a gene. CDR3 in amino acids: CASRLGQGSSSGANVLTF. The CDR3 nucleotides read TGTGCCAGCAGACTCGGACAGGGCTCCAGCTCTGGGGCCAACGTCCTGACTTTC.

V and J are TRBV2 and TRBJ1-5, with 9 nucleotides matching TRBD1. Losses at the gene ends were 6 bases for V and 6 bases for J; bases not matched to a gene: 3. The CDR3 is 13 residues long. Germline assignment: CDR1 SNHLY and CDR2 FYNNEI. The CDR3 DNA sequence: TGTGCCAGCAGCGCGGGACAGGGTCAGCCCCAGCATTTT. Protein product: CASSAGQGQPQHF. The full variable domain, its missing parts supplied by reference TRBV2 and TRBJ1-5, is EPEVTQTPSHQVTQMGQEVILRCVPISNHLYFYWYRQILGQKVEFLVSFYNNEISEKSEIFDDQFSVERPDGSNFTLKIRSTKLEDSAMYFCASSAGQGQPQHFGDGTRLSIL.

This clonotype was counted a few times. The V call is TRBV27, the J call TRBJ2-6; D is unclear. Germline CDR1 MNHEY, CDR2 SMNVEV (reference sequence). V was clipped by 5 bases and J by 6 bases, with 11 bases between them. This CDR3 has 14 amino acids. The CDR3 DNA sequence: TGTGCCAGCAGTCTGTCAGGAGCGGCCAACGTCCTGACTTTC. Its protein is CASSLSGAANVLTF.

The chain uses TRBV7-2 and TRBJ1-1, with D unclear. Germline V gene sequence: CDR1 SGHTA, CDR2 FQGNSA. CDR3 length: 12 residues. Trimming took off 1 base at V and 7 bases at J, with 7 bases between the two ends. The CDR3 spells CASSLVRGEAFF. DNA of the CDR3: TGTGCCAGCAGCTTAGTTCGCGGTGAAGCTTTCTTT.

The gene calls are TRBV20-1 and TRBJ2-5; 9 nucleotides align to TRBD2. The CDR3 sequence is 16 residues long. CDR1 DFQATT and CDR2 SNEGSKA come from the germline V gene (reference sequence). The V gene end was trimmed by 3 bases and the J gene end by 4 bases; junction bases not matched to a gene: 12. CDR3 sequence reads: CSASRAAGGPGETQYF. The CDR3 DNA sequence: TGCAGTGCTAGTCGGGCGGCGGGAGGGCCGGGAGAGACCCAGTACTTC.

The chain recombines TRBV12-3 or TRBV12-4 with TRBJ2-2; tentative D call: TRBD2 (5 bases). The CDR3 is 13 residues long. The V end lost 7 bases, the J end lost 5 bases, and 11 bases lay between the germline ends. The CDR3 nucleotides read TGTGCCAGCACCGCGGGCGGTACCGGGGAGCTGTTTTTT. Amino acid sequence: CASTAGGTGELFF.

This chain uses TRBV3-1 with TRBJ2-3; D is unresolved. V was shortened by 7 bases and J by 2 bases, with 22 bases between the two germline ends. The CDR3 is made up of 17 amino acids. Germline V gives CDR1 LGHDT, CDR2 YNNKEL (reference sequence). Written as DNA, the CDR3 is TGTGCCAGCACCAAAAAAGAAGGCACTTTTTACACAGATACGCAGTATTTT. Its translation: CASTKKEGTFYTDTQYF.

This clonotype has more than one count but fewer than ten. This rearrangement joins TRBV6-1 to TRBJ2-3; 8 bases are shared with TRBD2. V was clipped by 6 bases and J by 5 bases; unmatched bases: 10. Germline V gene lookup returns CDR1 MNHNS and CDR2 SASEGT. The CDR3 sequence is 15 residues long. Here the CDR3 DNA reads TGTGCCAGCAGACTAGCGGCGAGTGTTATAGATACGCAGTATTTT. Its translation: CASRLAASVIDTQYF.

Note on this clonotype: One end of the junction does not line up with germline, which may come from a read error. This chain joins TRBV7-9 and TRBJ1-2; D is possibly TRBD1 (6 bases). Germline V gene lookup returns CDR1 SEHNR and CDR2 FQNEAQ (reference sequence). This CDR3 has 13 amino acids. The CDR3 sequence is CASSLDRFPGYTF. The CDR3 coding sequence is TGCGCCAGCAGCTTAGACAGGTTTCCGGGCTACACCTTC.

V and J are TRBV18 and TRBJ2-1; maybe TRBD1 (6 bases). With 6 bases removed from V and 10 bases from J, the gap between germline ends came to 19 bases. Germline V gene sequence: CDR1 KGHSH, CDR2 LQKENI. The CDR3 extends over 14 amino acids. CDR3 nucleotides: TGTGCCAGCTCGCCGCGCACAGGGCTAGAAGAGCAGTTCTTC. This translates into CASSPRTGLEEQFF.

This chain joins TRBV20-1 and TRBJ2-5; D perhaps matches TRBD1 (6 bases). The V gene's germline CDR1 is DFQATT and CDR2 SNEGSKA (reference sequence). V was clipped by 0 bases and J by 11 bases, with 22 bases between them. The CDR3 is 15 amino acids. The DNA of the CDR3 is TGCAGTGCTAGAGATAAACAGGGAGCGTACAATGAGCAGTACTTC. It encodes CSARDKQGAYNEQYF.

This clonotype has just one count. The rearrangement uses TRBV5-1 and TRBJ1-4; D unclear. Germline-derived CDR1 and CDR2 are SGHRS and YFSETQ. The V end lost 3 bases, the J end lost 3 bases, and 12 bases lay between the germline ends. CDR3 size: 15 residues. CDR3 amino acids: CASSSTPAANEKLFF. CDR3 DNA: TGCGCCAGCAGCTCAACCCCGGCGGCTAATGAAAAACTGTTTTTT.

The rearrangement links TRBV27 to TRBJ2-7; D is possibly TRBD2 (6 bases). Trimming cost V 1 base and J 3 bases, with 16 bases left between them. The length of the CDR3 is 16 residues. Germline-derived CDR1 and CDR2 are MNHEY and SMNVEV (reference sequence). The CDR3, as DNA: TGTGCCAGCAGTTTATTCGGCGGGATGGGGATCTACGAGCAGTACTTC. It codes for CASSLFGGMGIYEQYF.

The chain couples TRBV3-1 to TRBJ2-7, with D possibly called TRBD1 or TRBD2 (5 bases each). Looked up from germline, CDR1 is LGHDT and CDR2 is YNNKEL (reference sequence). The CDR3 totals 15 residues. V dropped 2 bases and J dropped 6 bases, with 17 bases sitting between them. The CDR3 DNA is TGTGCCAGCAGCCAACTGCTCGGGTCTGGGGGCGAGCAGTACTTC. It codes for CASSQLLGSGGEQYF.

The CDR3 is CASSSTGRTQHF. The CDR3 nucleotides read TGTGCCAGCAGCTCAACGGGAAGGACCCAGCATTTT. The genes are TRBV28 and TRBJ1-5; D is unclear. The CDR3 has 12 amino acids. Germline CDR1 is MDHEN and CDR2 is SYDVKM. V was pared by 6 bases and J by 11 bases, with 14 bases between. Combining the CDR3 with reference TRBV28 and TRBJ1-5 gives the whole variable domain DVKVTQSSRYLVKRTGEKVFLECVQDMDHENMFWYRQDPGLGLRLIYFSYDVKMKEKGDIPEGYSVSREKKERFSLILESASTNQTSMYLCASSSTGRTQHFGDGTRLSIL.

The J gene is TRBJ2-2, the V gene TRBV20-1, with unresolved D. Germline CDR1 and CDR2: DFQATT and SNEGSKA (reference sequence). The V end lost 6 bases, the J end lost 2 bases, and 7 bases lay between the germline ends. The CDR3 length is 12 residues. The DNA of the CDR3 is TGCAGTGCCCCGGAAAACACCGGGGAGCTGTTTTTT. The encoded protein is CSAPENTGELFF.

This clonotype was detected only a few times. This chain uses TRBV20-1 with TRBJ2-1; TRBD2 aligns across 9 bases. Germline assignment: CDR1 DFQATT and CDR2 SNEGSKA (reference sequence). Trimming cost V 5 bases and J 5 bases; bases outside gene matches: 7. CDR3 length: 14 residues. The CDR3 is CSAAGTSLNNEQFF. In DNA form, the CDR3 reads TGCAGTGCTGCCGGGACTAGCTTAAACAATGAGCAGTTCTTC.